The 11 T cell receptor beta chains below come from one sample, sequenced in a study of tissue T cells after allogeneic stem cell transplantation. Some clones are missing from TCRdb's copy, which holds only in-frame ones; the method was immunoSEQ multiplex PCR. In the table there are roughly 3,000 clones, 45% to 50% of which are singletons. Time point here: mouse harvest day 14 after allogeneic transplant. Each mouse received 10^7 T-cell-depleted marrow cells plus 10^6 splenic CD5+ T cells by tail vein. The sample taken for sequencing was lymph node tissue. The source is a female BALB/c mouse given C57BL/6 T cells with graft-versus-host disease after an allogeneic hematopoietic cell transplant.

Worth noting for this clone: Each gene name is a mouse one. Partial CDR3 DNA: TGTGCCAGCAGTCTGGGGGGGGGAGACACCCAGTAC. Encoded protein: CASSLGGGDTQY. The whole CDR3 sequence is CASSLGGGDTQYF. The chain couples TRBV3 to TRBJ2-5, with TRBD2 matching 9 bases. The read ends 1 residue before the CDR3 terminus; that terminus is restored from the germline J gene. J was trimmed by 5 bases and V by 6 bases; bases with no gene match: 3. This CDR3 has 13 residues. The germline V gene encodes CDR1 SNHLY and CDR2 FYNGKV (reference sequence).

As for this clone: The genes and germline here are from mouse. The read gets to within 1 residue of the CDR3 end, and the germline J gene fills in the rest. This chain uses TRBV13-1 with TRBJ2-4, with TRBD2 as a possible D gene (6 bases). V dropped 1 base and J dropped 4 bases, with 7 bases sitting between them. The CDR3 spans 13 residues. In germline, CDR1 is NSHNY, CDR2 SYGAGN. The part of the CDR3 DNA that was read is TGTGCCAGCAGTGATTTGGGGGAAAACACCTTGTAC. Translation: CASSDLGENTLY. The CDR3 reads in full as CASSDLGENTLYF.

This clone has just a few counts. The gene names here belong to mouse. The CDR3 goes on 1 residue after the read ends, and that part is filled in from the germline J gene. The J gene is TRBJ2-7, the V gene TRBV16, with D maybe TRBD2 (6 bases). Trimming left V 3 bases short and J 1 base short, with 7 bases between. The CDR3 totals 13 residues. The germline gives CDR1 SGHSA, CDR2 FRNQAP. The chain's CDR3 is CASSFGGSYEQYF. Partial CDR3 DNA: TGTGCAAGCAGCTTCGGGGGGTCCTATGAACAGTAC.

With regard to this clone: These gene names are mouse names. The read is 1 residue too short to cover the CDR3 end, so that end is filled in from the germline J gene. The genes are TRBV13-3 and TRBJ1-4; 9 nucleotides agree with TRBD1. The CDR3 has 15 residues. Looked up from germline, CDR1 is NNHDY and CDR2 is SYVADS. The trim removed 4 bases at V and 3 bases at J, leaving 4 bases unmatched. The sequenced part of the CDR3 DNA is TGTGCCAGCAGTTGGGACAGGGCGGCCAACGAAAGATTATTT. Encoded protein: CASSWDRAANERLF. The CDR3 in its entirety is CASSWDRAANERLFF. The whole variable domain, filled in from reference TRBV13-3 and TRBJ1-4, reads EAAVTQSPRSKVAVTGGKVTLSCHQTNNHDYMYWYRQDTGHGLRLIHYSYVADSTEKGDIPDGYKASRPSQENFSLILELASLSQTAVYFCASSWDRAANERLFFGHGTKLSVL.

A remark on this clone: The gene names here belong to mouse. Incomplete CDR3 DNA: TGCTCCAGCAGTCAACGGGACAAAAACACCGGGCAGCTCTAC. Translated: CSSSQRDKNTGQLY. The full CDR3 reads CSSSQRDKNTGQLYF. The gene calls are TRBV23 and TRBJ2-2; no check of the table's D call, TRBD1, against the DNA was made. The read ends 1 residue early relative to the CDR3; the germline J gene fills the gap. Germline V lookup: CDR1 KGHTA, CDR2 FQNQQP. The CDR3 covers 15 residues.

This clone counts as large. Genes and germline are mouse. The CDR3 end lies 1 residue beyond the end of the read and is filled in from the germline J gene. The V call is TRBV29, the J call TRBJ1-5, with D maybe TRBD1 (6 bases). CDR1 is MSHET, CDR2 SYDVDS, per germline. The CDR3 length is 15 residues. V lost 5 bases to trimming and J lost 0 bases, with 11 bases between them. Incomplete CDR3 DNA: TGTGCTAGCAGTACCGGGACATATAACAACCAGGCTCCGCTT. It is translated as CASSTGTYNNQAPL. The full CDR3 sequence reads CASSTGTYNNQAPLF. Filled out from reference TRBV29 and TRBJ1-5, the complete variable domain reads DMKVTQMPRYLIKRMGENVLLECGQDMSHETMYWYRQDPGLGLQLIYISYDVDSNSEGDIPKGYRVSRKKREHFSLILDSAKTNQTSVYFCASSTGTYNNQAPLFGEGTRLSVL.

By its share, this clone is medium-sized. Each gene name is a mouse one. Read coverage stops 1 residue before the CDR3 terminus; the germline J gene supplies the remainder. The chain recombines TRBV3 with TRBJ2-7; perhaps D is TRBD1 or TRBD2 (5 bases each). V lost 1 base and J lost 0, with 7 bases in between. The CDR3 spans 14 residues. Per germline, CDR1 SNHLY and CDR2 FYNGKV (reference sequence). This CDR3 reads CASSLGGSSYEQYF. The part of the CDR3 DNA that was read is TGTGCCAGCAGCTTAGGGGGGAGCTCCTATGAACAGTAC.

There are a few counts of this clone. Gene names are the mouse ones. The read gets to within 1 residue of the CDR3 end, and the germline J gene fills in the rest. This chain links TRBV23 with TRBJ1-1; the D segment call TRBD1 is taken from the table without a DNA check. The CDR3 runs to 14 residues. Germline assignment: CDR1 KGHTA and CDR2 FQNQQP. The CDR3 sequence: CSSSPGQGITEVFF. The CDR3 DNA, read in part, is TGCTCCAGCAGTCCGGGACAGGGGATCACAGAAGTCTTC.

Notes on this clone: Gene names are the mouse ones. From the germline J gene comes the end of the CDR3, since the read stops 1 residue before it. The chain is built from TRBV26 and TRBJ1-2, with D unclear. Trimming shortened V by 4 bases and J by 3 bases, and 6 bases separated the two germline ends. The CDR3 loop spans 12 amino acids. CDR1 is KGHPV and CDR2 is FQNQEV in the germline V gene (reference sequence). CDR3: CASSRGYSDYTF. The part of the CDR3 DNA that was read is TGTGCCAGCAGTCGAGGGTACTCCGACTACACC.

Notes on this clone: Mouse names are used for the genes. The read falls 1 residue short of the CDR3 end, and the missing part is taken from the germline J gene. The chain couples TRBV13-1 to TRBJ2-2; D gene unclear. The CDR3 length is 13 residues. Germline V gene sequence: CDR1 NSHNY, CDR2 SYGAGN. V lost 0 bases, J lost 0 bases, and 0 bases lay in between. CDR3 protein: CASSDANTGQLYF. The CDR3 bases that were read are TGTGCCAGCAGTGATGCAAACACCGGGCAGCTCTAC.

As to this clone: Gene names and germline match the mouse. The sequence runs out 1 residue before the end of the CDR3; the remainder is reconstructed from the germline J gene. The J gene is TRBJ1-4, the V gene TRBV26; unclear D gene. Trimming pared 1 base from V and 6 bases from J, leaving 3 bases between. Germline V gene sequence: CDR1 KGHPV, CDR2 FQNQEV (reference sequence). CDR3 length equals 12 residues. CDR3 bases read: TGTGCCAGCAGTCTGTACGACGAAAGATTATTT. Protein: CASSLYDERLF. The CDR3 reads in full as CASSLYDERLFF.